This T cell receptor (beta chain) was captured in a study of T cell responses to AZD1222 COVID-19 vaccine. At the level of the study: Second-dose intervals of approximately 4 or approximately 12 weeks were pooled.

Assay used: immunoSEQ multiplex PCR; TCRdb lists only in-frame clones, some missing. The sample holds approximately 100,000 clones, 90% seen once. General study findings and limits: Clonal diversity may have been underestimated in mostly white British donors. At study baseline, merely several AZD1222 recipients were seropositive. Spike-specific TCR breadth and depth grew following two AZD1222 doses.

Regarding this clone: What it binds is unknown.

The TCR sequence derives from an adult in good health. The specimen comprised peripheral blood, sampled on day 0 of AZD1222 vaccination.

CDR3 in amino acids: CASSQGGQGYTEAFF. The CDR3 DNA is TGTGCCAGCAGCCAAGGGGGACAGGGGTACACTGAAGCTTTCTTT. The chain combines TRBV3-1 (or the pseudogene TRBV3-2) with TRBJ1-1; 10 bases line up with TRBD1. Per germline, CDR1 LGHDT and CDR2 YNNKEL (reference sequence). The CDR3 loop spans 15 amino acids. Trimming cost V 1 base and J 3 bases; bases outside gene matches: 2.